This T cell receptor beta chain was sequenced in a study of Graves' ophthalmopathy and Graves' hyperthyroidism. About the study: The authors collected peripheral blood at initial diagnosis, before any treatment. Study-wide results and caveats: Most thyroid clonotypes with frequency above 0.001 were detected in blood too.

This clonotype came up many times. No antigen is known for it. Per the germline V gene, CDR1 is MNHEY and CDR2 is SVGAGI. Trimming took 7 bases from V and 4 from J, leaving 13 bases between them. The CDR3 extends over 13 amino acids. Investigators amplified TCR beta CDR3 regions from RNA transcripts. HTBI-primed RT-PCR formed the first round, and a multiplex PCR formed the second. MiXCR, run by TCRdb on the multiplex PCR reads, gives a single entry per CDR3 protein. The sample has roughly 160,000 distinct CDR3 sequences; roughly 37% are singletons. The sequenced sample was peripheral blood. The chain couples TRBV6-5 to TRBJ1-1; no reliable D call. This TCR was recovered from a woman in her forties with Graves' ophthalmopathy. Here the CDR3 DNA reads TGTGCCAGCACCGATGAGGCCCGCACTGAAGCTTTCTTT. The encoded protein is CASTDEARTEAFF.